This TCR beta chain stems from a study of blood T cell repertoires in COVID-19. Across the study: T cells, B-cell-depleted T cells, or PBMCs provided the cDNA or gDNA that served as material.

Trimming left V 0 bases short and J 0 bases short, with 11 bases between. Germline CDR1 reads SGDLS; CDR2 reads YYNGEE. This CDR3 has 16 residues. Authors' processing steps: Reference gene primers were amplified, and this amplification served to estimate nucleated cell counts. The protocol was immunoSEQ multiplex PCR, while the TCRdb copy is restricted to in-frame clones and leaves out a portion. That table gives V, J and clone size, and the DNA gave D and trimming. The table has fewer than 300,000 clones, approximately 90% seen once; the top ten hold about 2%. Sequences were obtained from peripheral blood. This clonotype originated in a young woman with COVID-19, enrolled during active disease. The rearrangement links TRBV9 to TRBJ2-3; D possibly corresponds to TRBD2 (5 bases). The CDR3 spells CASSVGGSVSTDTQYF. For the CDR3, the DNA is TGTGCCAGCAGCGTAGGAGGGTCGGTTAGCACAGATACGCAGTATTTT.